This entry concerns a single TCR beta chain. The J segment lost 7 bases and the V segment lost 2 bases, leaving 6 bases of the junction unmatched. CDR1 and CDR2 (germline): SGHRS, YFSETQ. This CDR3 spans 14 amino acids. The data belong to a study of blood T cell repertoires in COVID-19. The overall study: Specimens from acute and convalescent COVID-19 originated in the United States, Italy and Spain.

Clones were sequenced by immunoSEQ multiplex PCR, and TCRdb holds only the in-frame ones, with some missing. The table shows 90,000 to 140,000 clones, with approximately 80% occurring only once. The specimen was peripheral blood. The sequence derives from a woman in her 70s with acute or convalescent COVID-19. The rearrangement uses TRBV5-1 and TRBJ2-1, with 7 bases that match TRBD2. The chain's CDR3 is CASSLVLGGNEQFF. Written as DNA, the CDR3 is TGCGCCAGCAGCTTAGTTTTGGGAGGGAATGAGCAGTTCTTC.